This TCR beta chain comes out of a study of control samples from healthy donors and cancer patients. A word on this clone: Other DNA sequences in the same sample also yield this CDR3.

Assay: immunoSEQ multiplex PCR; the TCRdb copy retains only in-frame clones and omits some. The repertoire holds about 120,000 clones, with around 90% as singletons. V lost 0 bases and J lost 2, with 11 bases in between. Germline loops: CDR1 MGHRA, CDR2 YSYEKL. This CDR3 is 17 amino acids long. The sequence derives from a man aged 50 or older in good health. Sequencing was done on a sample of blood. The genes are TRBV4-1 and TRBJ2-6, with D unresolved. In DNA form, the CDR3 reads TGCGCCAGCAGCCAAGATCCCCCAGGACCTGGGGCCAACGTCCTGACTTTC. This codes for CASSQDPPGPGANVLTF.